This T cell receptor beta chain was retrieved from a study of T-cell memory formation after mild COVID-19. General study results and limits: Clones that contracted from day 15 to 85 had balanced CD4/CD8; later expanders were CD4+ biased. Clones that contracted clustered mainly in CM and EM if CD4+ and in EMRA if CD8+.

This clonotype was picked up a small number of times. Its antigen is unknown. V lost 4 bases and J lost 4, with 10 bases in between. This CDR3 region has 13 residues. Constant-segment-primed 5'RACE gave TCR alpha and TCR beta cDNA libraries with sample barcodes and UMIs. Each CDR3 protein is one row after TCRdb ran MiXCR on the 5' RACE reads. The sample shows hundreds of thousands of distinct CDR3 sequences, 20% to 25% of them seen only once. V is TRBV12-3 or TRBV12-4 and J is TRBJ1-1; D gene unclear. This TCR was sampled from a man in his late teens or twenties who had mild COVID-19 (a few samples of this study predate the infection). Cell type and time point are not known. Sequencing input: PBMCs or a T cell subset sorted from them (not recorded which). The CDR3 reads CASSWTDSTEAFF. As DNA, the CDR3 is TGTGCCAGCAGTTGGACCGATAGCACTGAAGCTTTCTTT.